This TCR beta chain was captured by sequencing in a study of T-cell reconstitution after alpha-beta-depleted transplantation in children. This clonotype has ten or more counts. The CDR3 covers 15 residues. It was with unique molecular identifiers that the TCRbeta library was prepared. TCRdb analysed the PCR reads with MiXCR anew, one entry per CDR3 protein. The sample lists over 120,000 distinct CDR3 sequences, around 9% occurring once. Sample: PBMCs, mostly from graft donor cells, taken 180 days after TCRalphabeta/CD19-depleted stem cell transplant. This rearrangement joins TRBV21-1 to TRBJ2-1; TRBD2, as called in the table, went unchecked against the DNA. TRBV21-1 counts as a pseudogene. The receptor comes from a female patient between 2 and 15 years old who had a stem cell transplant for congenital amegakaryocytic thrombocytopenia, so the T cells may come from the graft donor. CDR3 sequence: CASSGTSAFYNEQFF. Written as DNA, the CDR3 is TGTGCCAGCAGCGGGACTAGCGCCTTCTACAATGAGCAGTTCTTC.